The 22 T cell receptor beta chains reported below all come from one sample, sequenced in a study of CD8+CD57+ T cells in acquired aplastic anemia. Profiling of TCR beta VDJ combinations and CDR3 sequences used genomic DNA as template. MiXCR, applied by TCRdb to the reads, yields one record per CDR3 protein. The data hold 450,000 to 600,000 distinct CDR3 sequences, with about a third observed a single time. Patients chosen for sequencing had CD8+CD57+ cells that had expanded, as shown by flow cytometry. The material sequenced was sorted CD4+, CD8+, or CD8+CD57+ T cells (not recorded which) from PBMCs. These receptors came from a human donor with aplastic anemia.

V usage is TRBV20-1 and J usage is TRBJ2-5; 14 bases map to TRBD2. Germline CDR1 reads DFQATT; CDR2 reads SNEGSKA (reference sequence). The CDR3 length is 15 residues. The V segment lost 3 bases and the J segment 5 bases; nucleotides outside the gene matches: 5. CDR3 DNA sequence: TGCAGTGCTAGCGGGACTAGCGGGAGTGGGGAGACCCAGTACTTC. Its protein product is CSASGTSGSGETQYF.

The table lists this clonotype with many counts. The rearrangement joins TRBV2 to TRBJ1-2; 11 nucleotides align to TRBD1. CDR3 length equals 14 residues. The germline V gene has CDR1 SNHLY and CDR2 FYNNEI. J was trimmed by 8 bases and V by 7 bases; bases with no gene match: 9. The CDR3 coding sequence is TGTGCCAGCAACCTACGGACAGGGGGCAAGGGCTACACCTTC. This encodes CASNLRTGGKGYTF.

This clonotype was found many times. In nucleotides, the CDR3 is TGTGCCAGCAGACCCCCGGGACAGGGAGCCTACGAGCAGTACTTC. Residues: CASRPPGQGAYEQYF. The J gene is TRBJ2-7, the V gene TRBV25-1; 9 bases match TRBD1. Germline V gives CDR1 MGHDK, CDR2 SYGVNS. J was trimmed by 2 bases and V by 6 bases; bases with no gene match: 8. The CDR3 is 15 residues long.

This clonotype has more than one count but fewer than ten. The chain recombines TRBV19 with TRBJ1-2; perhaps TRBD1 as D (5 bases). Trimming cost V 9 bases and J 8 bases, with 25 bases left between them. The CDR3 length is 15 residues. From germline, CDR1 is LNHDA and CDR2 SQIVND (reference sequence). As DNA, the CDR3 is TGTGCCAGCGACAGCGGGGACGGCCAAGAACGCGGCTACACCTTC. It encodes CASDSGDGQERGYTF.

In its sample, this clonotype was seen many times. The chain is built from TRBV9 and TRBJ2-2, with D tentatively TRBD2 (6 bases). V was clipped by 4 bases and J by 0 bases, with 10 bases between them. The germline V gene has CDR1 SGDLS and CDR2 YYNGEE. The CDR3 has 15 residues. The CDR3 DNA reads TGTGCCAGCAGCCCTAGACTAGCGAACACCGGGGAGCTGTTTTTT. This encodes CASSPRLANTGELFF.

The chain carries TRBV10-2 and TRBJ2-5, with D tentatively TRBD2 (7 bases). Per the germline V gene, CDR1 is WSHSY and CDR2 is SAAADI. The CDR3 spans 13 residues. Trimming left V 8 bases short and J 5 bases short, with 15 bases between. The CDR3 DNA is TGCGCCAGCGGGGGGGGCGTTTTGGAGACCCAGTACTTC. Protein product: CASGGGVLETQYF.

This clonotype was counted ten times or more. The chain links TRBV29-1 to TRBJ1-2; D remains ambiguous. Trimming pared 2 bases from V and 0 bases from J, leaving 10 bases between. Germline assignment: CDR1 SQVTM and CDR2 ANQGSEA. The CDR3 extends over 14 amino acids. The CDR3 protein is CSVEFEGTNYGYTF. The DNA of the CDR3 is TGCAGCGTTGAATTTGAGGGAACTAACTATGGCTACACCTTC. Variable domain in full (rest from reference TRBV29-1 and TRBJ1-2): SAVISQKPSRDICQRGTSLTIQCQVDSQVTMMFWYRQQPGQSLTLIATANQGSEATYESGFVIDKFPISRPNLTFSTLTVSNMSPEDSSIYLCSVEFEGTNYGYTFGSGTRLTVV.

This clonotype was recorded at least ten times. This chain links TRBV19 with TRBJ1-1, with unresolved D. The CDR3 has 14 amino acids. CDR1 is LNHDA and CDR2 is SQIVND in the germline V gene (reference sequence). The ends were cut back, 7 bases at V and 8 bases at J, with 20 bases in the middle. The CDR3 nucleotides read TGTGCCAGTAACGGGGTGGGAGGCTTGATCGAAGCTTTCTTT. Translated: CASNGVGGLIEAFF.

There are many counts of this clonotype. The J gene is TRBJ1-1, the V gene TRBV19; TRBD1 matches 10 bases. The ends lost 7 bases at V and 7 bases at J; junction bases unmatched: 3. The CDR3 covers 12 residues. Germline loops: CDR1 LNHDA, CDR2 SQIVND (reference sequence). The CDR3, as DNA: TGTGCCAGTAAAGGACAGGGGGATGAAGCTTTCTTT. Protein: CASKGQGDEAFF.

This clonotype was seen ten or more times. CDR3 nucleotide sequence: TGTGCCAGTAGTCCCATTGACCGATCCTTTTATTCACCCCTCCACTTT. Amino acids: CASSPIDRSFYSPLHF. The chain uses TRBV19 and TRBJ1-6; D ambiguous. CDR1 and CDR2 from the germline V gene are LNHDA and SQIVND (reference sequence). The CDR3 loop spans 16 amino acids. V lost 5 bases, J lost 8 bases, and 19 bases lay in between.

This chain links TRBV2 with TRBJ2-7, with 8 nucleotides matching TRBD1. The CDR3 loop spans 14 amino acids. Trimming at V came to 6 bases and at J to 2 bases, leaving 6 bases not matched to a gene. Germline V gene sequence: CDR1 SNHLY, CDR2 FYNNEI. The CDR3 region has the DNA TGTGCCAGCAGCGAGGACAGGGTAGCCTACGAGCAGTACTTC. It yields the protein CASSEDRVAYEQYF. The full variable domain, in which reference TRBV2 and TRBJ2-7 provide the parts outside the CDR3, is EPEVTQTPSHQVTQMGQEVILRCVPISNHLYFYWYRQILGQKVEFLVSFYNNEISEKSEIFDDQFSVERPDGSNFTLKIRSTKLEDSAMYFCASSEDRVAYEQYFGPGTRLTVT.

In its sample, this clonotype was seen once. The chain carries TRBV27 and TRBJ1-2; TRBD1 is a possible D gene (5 bases). The CDR3 sequence is 16 residues long. The V gene lost 4 bases and the J gene lost 4 bases, with 19 bases spanning the gap. Germline V gene data show CDR1 as MNHEY and CDR2 as SMNVEV (reference sequence). CDR3 DNA sequence: TGTGCCAGCAGTTCCACAGAGGGGATTTATGGCTATGGCTACACCTTC. Its protein is CASSSTEGIYGYGYTF.

Points on this clonotype: A much larger clone differs from this one at a single base, so this may be a read error. J is TRBJ1-5 and V is TRBV9; D call uncertain. The CDR3 length is 13 residues. CDR1 SGDLS and CDR2 YYNGEE come from the germline V gene. CDR3 amino acids: CAGSVNRDQPQHF. The CDR3 DNA reads as TGTGCCGGCAGCGTAAATAGGGATCAGCCCCAGCATTTT.

This clonotype was found many times. The rearrangement joins TRBV15 to TRBJ1-4; D may be TRBD1 (6 bases). The germline V gene encodes CDR1 LNHNV and CDR2 YYDKDF (reference sequence). This CDR3 is built from 15 residues. Between the trimmed V and J ends, which lost 0 bases and 4 bases, there was a span of 9 bases. The CDR3 coding sequence is TGTGCCACCAGCAGAGAGGCCAGGGGTAATGAAAAACTGTTTTTT. Translating it yields CATSREARGNEKLFF.

This chain joins TRBV28 and TRBJ1-5, with D hard to call. The V end was cut by 9 bases, the J end by 11 bases, with 17 bases between. The CDR3 is 12 residues long. The V gene's germline CDR1 is MDHEN and CDR2 SYDVKM. The DNA of the CDR3 is TGTGCCAGTACCCTCACCGACAAGGCCCAGCATTTT. It encodes CASTLTDKAQHF.

This clonotype has ten or more counts. The chain combines TRBV2 with TRBJ1-2, with D uncertain. The CDR3 has 13 residues. V was shortened by 7 bases and J by 7 bases, with 16 bases between the two germline ends. Germline V gene lookup returns CDR1 SNHLY and CDR2 FYNNEI. CDR3 DNA sequence: TGTGCCAGCACCCCGATGTTAGAGGGTGGCTACACCTTC. The encoded protein is CASTPMLEGGYTF.

Ten or more counts support this clonotype. V and J are TRBV5-1 and TRBJ2-7; D is undetermined. CDR1 is SGHRS and CDR2 is YFSETQ in the germline V gene. The CDR3 sequence is 14 residues long. Trimming removed 0 bases from V and 0 bases from J, with 7 bases in between. CDR3 sequence (DNA): TGCGCCAGCAGCTTGGTCCTGGGCTCCTACGAGCAGTACTTC. It yields the protein CASSLVLGSYEQYF.

With respect to this clonotype: The germline gene is not matched at one end of the junction; a read error may be the cause. V gene TRBV12-5 combines with J gene TRBJ2-3, with D unclear. Germline CDR1 and CDR2: LGHNT and FRNRAP. The CDR3 length is 14 residues. In DNA form, the CDR3 reads TGTGCTAGTGGTTTGGTACAAAAGGTAGCAGGCCCGGATTTT. As protein: CASGLVQKVAGPDF.

The chain carries TRBV5-1 and TRBJ2-7; 7 positions agree with TRBD1. V gave up 5 bases and J gave up 7 bases; unmatched junction bases: 12. Germline V CDR1 and CDR2: SGHRS, YFSETQ. The CDR3 spans 14 residues. The CDR3 spells CASRLTGTSGEQYF. Written as DNA, the CDR3 is TGCGCCAGCAGGTTGACAGGGACCTCGGGGGAGCAGTACTTC.

Ten or more counts support this clonotype. This chain links TRBV29-1 with TRBJ2-7; D unresolved. Germline assignment: CDR1 SQVTM and CDR2 ANQGSEA. The germline V and J ends were trimmed by 4 bases and 2 bases, with 12 bases remaining between them. The CDR3 has 13 amino acids. The CDR3 loop is CSVASEITYEQYF. The DNA of the CDR3 is TGCAGCGTTGCTTCGGAGATTACCTACGAGCAGTACTTC.

This clonotype was counted a single time. The chain joins TRBV20-1 to TRBJ2-7; D remains ambiguous. Trimming removed 0 bases at V and 2 bases at J, with 8 bases between. The CDR3 sequence is 13 residues long. Per the germline V gene, CDR1 is DFQATT and CDR2 is SNEGSKA (reference sequence). The CDR3 is CSARDTLPYEQYF. The CDR3 DNA reads as TGCAGTGCTAGAGACACCCTGCCCTACGAGCAGTACTTC.

The J gene is TRBJ2-7, the V gene TRBV14; D gene unclear. The V gene's germline CDR1 is SGHDN and CDR2 FVKESK. Trimming removed 0 bases from V and 8 bases from J, with 8 bases in between. CDR3 length: 12 residues. As DNA, the CDR3 is TGTGCCAGCAGCCAAGACAGGCGGAAGCAGTACTTC. Translating gives CASSQDRRKQYF.